The subject of this entry is one TCR beta chain. As yet, its antigen is unknown. The test was conducted at deep level. Only in-frame clones appear in the TCRdb table, and some are missing; sequencing was by immunoSEQ multiplex PCR. The data contain over a million clones, around 82% of them singletons. These data belong to a study of shared clonotypes between healthy human individuals. General study findings and limits: Clonotypes which were not shared had lower generation probabilities than clonotypes that all four donors shared.

Germline CDR1 is MDHEN and CDR2 is SYDVKM. Trimming shortened V by 3 bases and J by 2 bases, and 10 bases separated the two germline ends. This CDR3 comprises 14 residues. The sample consisted of memory CD4+ T cells from PBMCs. Subset defined: CD45RA-negative fraction. The V call is TRBV28, the J call TRBJ2-5; no clear D gene. The receptor's source is a man between 18 and 35 years old in good health. Some clones in this sample may be carry-over from other donors' samples. The CDR3 loop is CASSLLRQQETQYF. CDR3 bases: TGTGCCAGCAGTTTGTTGCGGCAACAAGAGACCCAGTACTTC.